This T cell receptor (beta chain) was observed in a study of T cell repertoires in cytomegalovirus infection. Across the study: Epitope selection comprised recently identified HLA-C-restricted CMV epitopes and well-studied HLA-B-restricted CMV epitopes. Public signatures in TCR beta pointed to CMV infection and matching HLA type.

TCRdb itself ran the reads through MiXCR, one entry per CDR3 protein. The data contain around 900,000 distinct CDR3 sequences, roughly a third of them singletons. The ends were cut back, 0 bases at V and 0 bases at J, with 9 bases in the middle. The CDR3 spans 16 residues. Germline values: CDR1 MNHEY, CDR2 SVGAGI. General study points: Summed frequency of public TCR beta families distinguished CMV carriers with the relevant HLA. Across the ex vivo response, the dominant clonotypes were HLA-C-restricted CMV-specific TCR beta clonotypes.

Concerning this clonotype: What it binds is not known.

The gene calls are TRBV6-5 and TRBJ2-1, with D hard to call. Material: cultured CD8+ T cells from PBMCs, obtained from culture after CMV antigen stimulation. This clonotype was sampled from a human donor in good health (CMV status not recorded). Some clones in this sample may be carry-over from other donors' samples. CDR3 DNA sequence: TGTGCCAGCAGTTACTCAATAGTGAGCTCCTACAATGAGCAGTTCTTC. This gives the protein CASSYSIVSSYNEQFF.